A selection of T cell receptor beta chains follows, all from one sample in a study of blood T cells in healthy people across ages. Using its own MiXCR run on the 5' RACE reads, TCRdb lists one record per CDR3 protein. The sample carries around 1,000,000 distinct CDR3 sequences, 25% recorded once. The data also belong to a second study, concerning T cells of mothers and their children.

The sequenced sample was blood. Receptors were obtained from a girl under 10 years old in good health. Each CDR3 is given with its conserved first and last residue. Each record gives: J gene, D gene, clone size, V gene, CDR3 DNA, CDR3 protein. D genes are given only for firm matches. Clone sizes are given selectively: once, few, many, or a class where the clone is expanded.

j_call: TRBJ2-3; d_call: TRBD1; clone_size: -; v_call: TRBV20-1; cdr3_nt: TGCAGTGCTCCCGACAGGGGGCGAGGAGATACGCAGTATTTT; cdr3_aa: CSAPDRGRGDTQYF
j_call: TRBJ2-7; d_call: -; clone_size: -; v_call: TRBV21-1; cdr3_nt: TGTGCCAGCAGCAAAGTAGTTAAGGAGCGGGAGAATGTCGAGCAGTACTTC; cdr3_aa: CASSKVVKERENVEQYF
j_call: TRBJ2-1; d_call: TRBD2; clone_size: few; v_call: TRBV19; cdr3_nt: TGTGCCAGTAGTGTGTGGTCTAGCGGGAGTATATCGCACAATGAGCAGTTCTTC; cdr3_aa: CASSVWSSGSISHNEQFF
j_call: TRBJ2-3; d_call: -; clone_size: -; v_call: TRBV29-1; cdr3_nt: TGCAGCGTTGAACGCCCGACATCCCCAGATACGCAGTATTTT; cdr3_aa: CSVERPTSPDTQYF
j_call: TRBJ2-5; d_call: -; clone_size: -; v_call: TRBV27; cdr3_nt: TGTGCCAGCAGTTATACTAGTTCTGAGACCCAGTACTTC; cdr3_aa: CASSYTSSETQYF
j_call: TRBJ2-5; d_call: TRBD1; clone_size: many; v_call: TRBV5-1; cdr3_nt: TGCGCCAGTAGACAGGGATCCGGAGAGACCCAGTACTTC; cdr3_aa: CASRQGSGETQYF
j_call: TRBJ1-2; d_call: -; clone_size: once; v_call: TRBV6-5; cdr3_nt: TGTGCCAGCAGCTCTCCCAGGGAGGCACGGCATGGCTACACCTTC; cdr3_aa: CASSSPREARHGYTF
j_call: TRBJ2-3; d_call: -; clone_size: many; v_call: TRBV9; cdr3_nt: TGTGCCAGCAGCGCCGACGGGTCAGATACGCAGTATTTT; cdr3_aa: CASSADGSDTQYF
j_call: TRBJ1-1; d_call: TRBD1; clone_size: -; v_call: TRBV12-3/TRBV12-4; cdr3_nt: TGTGCCAGCAGTCCACAGGGGAGGGTGAACACTGAAGCTTTCTTT; cdr3_aa: CASSPQGRVNTEAFF
j_call: TRBJ1-2; d_call: -; clone_size: few; v_call: TRBV20-1; cdr3_nt: TGCAGTGCTAGTTTAGAGTATGAGGGCTTCAGAGCCGGCTACACCTTC; cdr3_aa: CSASLEYEGFRAGYTF
j_call: TRBJ1-2; d_call: TRBD1; clone_size: few; v_call: TRBV7-2; cdr3_nt: TGTGCCAGCAGCTCGGGACAGGACGCCTTATATGGCTACACCTTC; cdr3_aa: CASSSGQDALYGYTF
j_call: TRBJ2-5; d_call: -; clone_size: -; v_call: TRBV12-3/TRBV12-4; cdr3_nt: TGTGCCAGCAGCCTCGGCGGCCCGTCTGAGACCCAGTACTTC; cdr3_aa: CASSLGGPSETQYF
j_call: TRBJ1-4; d_call: -; clone_size: -; v_call: TRBV2; cdr3_nt: TGTGCCAGCAGTGTTAAAGGGGTTGAGGCGGAAAAACTGTTTTTT; cdr3_aa: CASSVKGVEAEKLFF
j_call: TRBJ2-2; d_call: -; clone_size: few; v_call: TRBV5-4; cdr3_nt: TGTGCCAGCAGCCCGGGGGTAGGCACCGGGGAGCTGTTTTTT; cdr3_aa: CASSPGVGTGELFF
j_call: TRBJ2-1; d_call: TRBD1; clone_size: -; v_call: TRBV12-3/TRBV12-4; cdr3_nt: TGTGCCAGCAGTCCCAGCCGGCACCTGACAGGGGAGCAGTTCTTC; cdr3_aa: CASSPSRHLTGEQFF
j_call: TRBJ1-1; d_call: -; clone_size: -; v_call: TRBV28; cdr3_nt: TGTGCCAGCAGTCTTCCCGGGACATATGAAGCTTTCTTT; cdr3_aa: CASSLPGTYEAFF
j_call: TRBJ2-7; d_call: TRBD2; clone_size: -; v_call: TRBV7-9; cdr3_nt: TGTGCCAGCAGCTCCTTTAGGACTAGCGGAGCTTACGAGCAGTACTTC; cdr3_aa: CASSSFRTSGAYEQYF
j_call: TRBJ2-2; d_call: TRBD2; clone_size: few; v_call: TRBV28; cdr3_nt: TGTGCCAGCAGCCCGGGGGGTACGAACACCGGGGAGCCGTTTTTT; cdr3_aa: CASSPGGTNTGEPFF
j_call: TRBJ2-5; d_call: TRBD1; clone_size: -; v_call: TRBV7-8; cdr3_nt: TGTGCCAGCAGCTTAATAGAGGGGGCACGGGAGACCCAGTACTTC; cdr3_aa: CASSLIEGARETQYF
j_call: TRBJ2-4; d_call: -; clone_size: few; v_call: TRBV14; cdr3_nt: TGTGCCAGCAGCGCCGGAAAAAACATTCAGTACTTC; cdr3_aa: CASSAGKNIQYF
j_call: TRBJ1-2; d_call: -; clone_size: once; v_call: TRBV7-9; cdr3_nt: TGTGCCAGCAGCTTCGTAGGAACCAACTATGGCTACACCTTC; cdr3_aa: CASSFVGTNYGYTF
j_call: TRBJ2-1; d_call: -; clone_size: few; v_call: TRBV25-1; cdr3_nt: TGTGCCAGCAGTGAGATAAATGAGCAGTTCTTC; cdr3_aa: CASSEINEQFF
j_call: TRBJ2-3; d_call: -; clone_size: -; v_call: TRBV12-3/TRBV12-4; cdr3_nt: TGTGCCAGCAGCTCCGATTATACGCAGTATTTT; cdr3_aa: CASSSDYTQYF
j_call: TRBJ1-2; d_call: -; clone_size: -; v_call: TRBV7-9; cdr3_nt: TGTGCCAGCAGCTTATTTGTGAATGGCTACACCTTC; cdr3_aa: CASSLFVNGYTF
j_call: TRBJ2-5; d_call: -; clone_size: -; v_call: TRBV7-2; cdr3_nt: TGTGCCAGCAGATGGGGACCAACAGAAAAAGAGACCCAGTACTTC; cdr3_aa: CASRWGPTEKETQYF
j_call: TRBJ2-1; d_call: -; clone_size: few; v_call: TRBV13; cdr3_nt: TGTGCCAGCGGGGGGGCCGATGATGAGCAGTTCTTC; cdr3_aa: CASGGADDEQFF
j_call: TRBJ2-5; d_call: TRBD2; clone_size: few; v_call: TRBV5-5; cdr3_nt: TGTGCCAGCAGCTTGGCAGGATGGCGGGAGAGGACCCAGTACTTC; cdr3_aa: CASSLAGWRERTQYF
j_call: TRBJ2-7; d_call: TRBD1; clone_size: few; v_call: TRBV2; cdr3_nt: TGTGCCAGCAGGGCGAGACAGGGGTGGAGAGAGCAGTACTTC; cdr3_aa: CASRARQGWREQYF